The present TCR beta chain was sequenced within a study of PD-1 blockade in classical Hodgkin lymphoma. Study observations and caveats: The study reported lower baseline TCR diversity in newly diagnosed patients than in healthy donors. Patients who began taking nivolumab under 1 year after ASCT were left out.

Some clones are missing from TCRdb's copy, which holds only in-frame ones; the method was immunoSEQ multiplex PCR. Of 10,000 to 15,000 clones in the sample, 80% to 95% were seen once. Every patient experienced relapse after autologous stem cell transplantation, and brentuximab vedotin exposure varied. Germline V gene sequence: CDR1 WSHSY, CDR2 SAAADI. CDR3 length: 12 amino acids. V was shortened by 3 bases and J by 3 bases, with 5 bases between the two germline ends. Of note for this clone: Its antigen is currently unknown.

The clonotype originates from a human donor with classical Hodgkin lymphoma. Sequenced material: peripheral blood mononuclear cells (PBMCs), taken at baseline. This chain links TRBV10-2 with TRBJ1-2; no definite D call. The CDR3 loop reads CASSEEDYGYTF. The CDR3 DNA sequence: TGCGCCAGCAGTGAAGAAGACTATGGCTACACCTTC.